These 2 T cell receptor beta chains share one sample of origin, sequenced in a study of blood T cells in healthy people across ages. Combining a sample-barcoded 5' primer with a J-beta primer mix, a second PCR ran for roughly 7 to 11 cycles. Via MiXCR, TCRdb re-called the 5' RACE reads, giving one row per CDR3 protein. The sample has around 1,900,000 distinct CDR3 sequences, around 40% seen once. Sequenced: blood. The receptors shown here come from a human donor in good health.

On this clonotype: One end of the junction does not line up with germline, which may come from a read error. J is TRBJ2-5 and V is TRBV6-6, with D perhaps TRBD1 (5 bases). Germline V gene lookup returns CDR1 MNHNY and CDR2 SVGAGI (reference sequence). The CDR3 consists of 13 residues. This CDR3 is CASRYYQGETQHF. The CDR3 region has the DNA TGTGCCAGCAGATACTATCAGGGTGAGACCCAGCACTTC.

This clonotype was recorded at least ten times. The chain couples TRBV29-1 to TRBJ2-5, with no clear D. Germline CDR1 SQVTM, CDR2 ANQGSEA. Trimming cost V 5 bases and J 3 bases, with 10 bases left between them. CDR3 length: 12 amino acids. This CDR3 is CSVRWGKETQYF. Here the CDR3 DNA reads TGCAGCGTTCGGTGGGGTAAAGAGACCCAGTACTTC.